The 3 T cell receptor beta chains reported below all come from one sample, sequenced in a study of T-cell memory formation after mild COVID-19. From the 5' RACE reads, TCRdb called clonotypes with MiXCR, one entry per CDR3 protein. The sample contains over 350,000 distinct CDR3 sequences, more than 15% of which appear only once. Sequenced: PBMCs or a T cell subset sorted from them (not recorded which). Every receptor here comes from a man aged 18 to 30 who had mild COVID-19 (a few samples of this study predate the infection). Cell type and time point are not known.

The table lists this clonotype with a few counts. The chain couples TRBV7-9 to TRBJ2-4; no reliable D call. Germline assignment: CDR1 SEHNR and CDR2 FQNEAQ (reference sequence). V dropped 8 bases and J dropped 3 bases, with 11 bases sitting between them. The CDR3 consists of 13 residues. The CDR3 DNA reads as TGTGCCAGCGGGGTCCTGGGCAAAAACATTCAGTACTTC. Its protein product is CASGVLGKNIQYF.

The chain couples TRBV7-9 to TRBJ1-3, with 8 bases identical to TRBD1. With V trimmed by 7 bases and J by 2 bases, 10 bases remained unmatched. Germline values: CDR1 SEHNR, CDR2 FQNEAQ (reference sequence). The CDR3 is made up of 16 amino acids. As DNA, the CDR3 is TGTGCCAGCACATCACGCGCGGACAGGGCTGGAAACACCATATATTTT. It is translated as CASTSRADRAGNTIYF.

This clonotype has a handful of counts. V usage is TRBV21-1 and J usage is TRBJ2-6; the listed D gene, TRBD1, was not tested against the DNA. TRBV21-1 is flagged as a pseudogene. The CDR3 length is 18 residues. CDR3 residues: CASSNGGHRPSGANVLTF. Here the CDR3 DNA reads TGTGCCAGCAGCAATGGGGGACACCGACCCTCTGGGGCCAACGTCCTGACTTTC.